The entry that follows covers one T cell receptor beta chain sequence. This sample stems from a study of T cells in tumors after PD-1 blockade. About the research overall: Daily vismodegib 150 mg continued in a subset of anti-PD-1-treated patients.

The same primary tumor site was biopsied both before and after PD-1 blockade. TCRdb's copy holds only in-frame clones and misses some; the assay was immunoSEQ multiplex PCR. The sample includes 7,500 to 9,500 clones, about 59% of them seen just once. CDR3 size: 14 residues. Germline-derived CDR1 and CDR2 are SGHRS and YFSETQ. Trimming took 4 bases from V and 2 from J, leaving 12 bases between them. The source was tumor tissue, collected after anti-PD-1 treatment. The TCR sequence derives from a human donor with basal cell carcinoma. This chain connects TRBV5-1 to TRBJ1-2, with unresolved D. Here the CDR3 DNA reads TGCGCCAGCAGCAGTCGGGTGGGAAACTATGGCTACACCTTC. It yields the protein CASSSRVGNYGYTF. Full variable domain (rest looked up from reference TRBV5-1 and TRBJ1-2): KAGVTQTPRYLIKTRGQQVTLSCSPISGHRSVSWYQQTPGQGLQFLFEYFSETQRNKGNFPGRFSGRQFSNSRSEMNVSTLELGDSALYLCASSSRVGNYGYTFGSGTRLTVV.